The 11 T cell receptor beta chains listed next were all sequenced from one sample in a study of blood T cell repertoires in COVID-19. Clones were sequenced by immunoSEQ multiplex PCR, and TCRdb holds only the in-frame ones, with some missing. The sample has approximately 99,000 clones, about 88% seen once. The specimen sequenced was peripheral blood. The receptor source for this set is a human donor in a cohort sampled during active COVID-19.

This clone was observed a few times. The rearrangement uses TRBV6-6 and TRBJ1-1; maybe TRBD1 (5 bases). Trimming removed 6 bases from V and 5 bases from J, with 13 bases in between. Germline values: CDR1 MNHNY, CDR2 SVGAGI (reference sequence). The CDR3 is 13 amino acids. The CDR3 protein is CASSFTGETEAFF. CDR3 nucleotides: TGTGCCAGCAGCTTTACAGGTGAGACTGAAGCTTTCTTT.

J is TRBJ1-2 and V is TRBV18, with 7 bases fitting TRBD1. The CDR3 spans 14 residues. CDR1 and CDR2 from the germline V gene are KGHSH and LQKENI. V lost 3 bases and J lost 0; bases outside the gene matches: 1. CDR3 in DNA: TGTGCCAGCTCACCCGGGACAGCTAACTATGGCTACACCTTC. It encodes CASSPGTANYGYTF.

J is TRBJ1-1 and V is TRBV25-1; 7 bases agree with TRBD1. V gave up 8 bases and J gave up 1 base; unmatched junction bases: 4. Germline lookup yields CDR1 MGHDK and CDR2 SYGVNS. The CDR3 is made up of 13 amino acids. The CDR3 DNA follows: TGTGCCAGCCGGAGGACAGGGAACACTGAAGCTTTCTTT. Protein product: CASRRTGNTEAFF.

The V gene is TRBV6-6, the J gene TRBJ1-1, with D possibly matching TRBD1 (6 bases). The CDR3 spans 14 residues. Trimming removed 6 bases from V and 1 base from J, with 12 bases in between. CDR1 and CDR2 (germline): MNHNY, SVGAGI (reference sequence). CDR3 coding DNA: TGTGCCAGCAGGATGTCAGGGGCGAACACTGAAGCTTTCTTT. Translating it yields CASRMSGANTEAFF.

The V gene is TRBV28, the J gene TRBJ2-6, with D tentatively TRBD1 (6 bases). The CDR3 has 15 residues. V gave up 7 bases and J gave up 0 bases, with 10 bases separating them. The germline V gene encodes CDR1 MDHEN and CDR2 SYDVKM. CDR3 amino acids: CASIGTPSGANVLTF. The CDR3 DNA follows: TGTGCCAGCATTGGGACACCCTCTGGGGCCAACGTCCTGACTTTC. Drawing the rest from reference TRBV28 and TRBJ2-6, the complete variable domain is DVKVTQSSRYLVKRTGEKVFLECVQDMDHENMFWYRQDPGLGLRLIYFSYDVKMKEKGDIPEGYSVSREKKERFSLILESASTNQTSMYLCASIGTPSGANVLTFGAGSRLTVL.

The rearrangement uses TRBV6-6 and TRBJ1-6; TRBD1 aligns across 10 bases. The CDR3 is made up of 16 amino acids. With V trimmed by 7 bases and J by 10 bases, 13 bases remained unmatched. Germline values: CDR1 MNHNY, CDR2 SVGAGI (reference sequence). The CDR3: CASNPNFGTGESPLHF. CDR3 DNA sequence: TGTGCCAGCAACCCTAACTTCGGGACAGGGGAATCACCCCTCCACTTT.

The genes are TRBV18 and TRBJ2-1; D is uncertain. Looked up from germline, CDR1 is KGHSH and CDR2 is LQKENI. V gave up 5 bases and J gave up 8 bases, with 19 bases separating them. The CDR3 is 15 amino acids. DNA of the CDR3: TGTGCCAGCTCATCCGACGGTACTCGGGTCGATGAGCAGTTCTTC. Its translation: CASSSDGTRVDEQFF.

This chain joins TRBV7-8 and TRBJ2-7; D perhaps matches TRBD1 (6 bases). The germline V gene encodes CDR1 SGHVS and CDR2 FQNEAQ. The CDR3 length is 14 residues. Trimming shortened V by 4 bases and J by 5 bases, and 15 bases separated the two germline ends. In nucleotides, the CDR3 is TGTGCCAGCAGCTCCCTAACAGGGAATCACGAGCAGTACTTC. Amino acids: CASSSLTGNHEQYF.

The chain couples TRBV5-4 to TRBJ2-5, with 12 positions matching TRBD2. The length of the CDR3 is 16 residues. V lost 4 bases, J lost 4 bases, and 8 bases stayed unmatched. CDR1 is SGHNT and CDR2 is YYREEE in the germline V gene (reference sequence). The CDR3 here is CASSRSSGRAGETQYF. In nucleotides, the CDR3 is TGTGCCAGCAGCAGATCTAGCGGGAGGGCCGGAGAGACCCAGTACTTC.

The chain couples TRBV2 to TRBJ1-2; possible D gene TRBD1, 6 bases. The germline V gene has CDR1 SNHLY and CDR2 FYNNEI. The CDR3 length is 13 residues. Trimming removed 7 bases from V and 6 bases from J, with 15 bases in between. The CDR3 bases are TGTGCCAGCATCTCAGGGGTCTGGGATGGCTACACCTTC. Translation: CASISGVWDGYTF.

The chain couples TRBV5-5 to TRBJ1-2, with TRBD1 matching 7 bases. CDR3 length: 14 amino acids. Germline values: CDR1 SGHKS, CDR2 YYEKEE (reference sequence). V trimming: 4 bases; J trimming: 3 bases; junction bases outside the gene matches: 6. The chain's CDR3 is CASSLLGTDYGYTF. The CDR3 nucleotides are TGTGCCAGCAGCCTACTTGGGACAGACTATGGCTACACCTTC.